The text below deals with one T cell receptor beta chain. Its antigen remains unidentified. The data derive from a study of cytomegalovirus exposure and HLA in healthy donors. PCR was performed using 60 Vbeta and 13 Jbeta primers. Some clones are missing from TCRdb's copy, which holds only in-frame ones; the method was immunoSEQ multiplex PCR. The data contain about 110,000 clones, 60% to 85% of them seen just once; the ten biggest clones take up approximately 1.2%. Study results and limitations: In all likelihood, a cluster of highly shared sequence variants was a sequencing artifact. The study recorded 150 to 200 TCR beta chains that were cytomegalovirus-associated. In a later analysis, a genetic analysis reported fewer productive-TCR N-insertions in an Asian-associated ancestry cluster than the cohort average. Most CMV-associated TCR beta chains were later found to appear HLA-restricted.

The CDR3 length is 18 residues. In germline, CDR1 is SGHNT, CDR2 YYREEE (reference sequence). Trimming left V 4 bases short and J 1 base short, with 24 bases between. This TCR was recovered from a woman aged 30 to 39 in good health and CMV-seronegative. J is TRBJ2-7 and V is TRBV5-4; a weak D match, TRBD2 (7 bases). Sequenced input: PBMCs. This CDR3 is CASSARFWGGPLSYEQYF. The CDR3 nucleotides are TGTGCCAGCAGCGCCCGCTTTTGGGGGGGCCCACTTTCCTACGAGCAGTACTTC.